This entry features one T cell receptor beta chain sequence. Original handling: Reference gene primer amplification gave nucleated cell count estimates. Profiled with immunoSEQ multiplex PCR; TCRdb holds only in-frame clones, not every one. V and J calls plus clone size are reproduced from that table; the DNA served to infer D and trimming. The sample has 25,000 to 35,000 clones; 72% are singletons. This CDR3 spans 14 amino acids. Trimming removed 0 bases at V and 4 bases at J, with 9 bases between. Germline assignment: CDR1 LGHNA and CDR2 YSLEER. The data stem from a study of blood T cell repertoires in COVID-19. Study-wide context: Collection of acute and convalescent COVID-19 samples took place in the United States, Italy and Spain. Sources were T cells, B-cell-depleted T cells, or PBMCs; the material itself was cDNA or gDNA.

The rearrangement joins TRBV4-3 to TRBJ1-2; no clear D. The sequencing sample was made of peripheral blood. The receptor's source is a boy aged 2-15 years with active or convalescent COVID-19. The CDR3 reads CASSQDTGAYGYTF. CDR3 DNA sequence: TGCGCCAGCAGCCAAGACACGGGAGCCTATGGCTACACCTTC.